This TCR beta chain was sequenced during a study of shared clonotypes between healthy human individuals. Broader study findings: Only blood underwent sampling, and tissue repertoires likely differ.

CDR1 is MNHNY and CDR2 is SVGAGI in the germline V gene (reference sequence). Trimming took 7 bases from V and 5 from J, leaving 14 bases between them. CDR3 length: 13 amino acids. Some clones are missing from TCRdb's copy, which holds only in-frame ones; the method was immunoSEQ multiplex PCR. The data hold approximately 500,000 clones, with 70% to 85% observed a single time. As for this clone: Antigen unknown.

Sequencing used PBMCs. The receptor comes from a woman in her thirties or forties in good health. Some clones in this sample may be carry-over from other donors' samples. This rearrangement joins TRBV6-6 to TRBJ2-5; a weak D match, TRBD2 (5 bases). The CDR3 region is CASTRESRETQYF. In nucleotides, the CDR3 is TGTGCCAGCACGAGGGAGTCTCGGGAGACCCAGTACTTC.